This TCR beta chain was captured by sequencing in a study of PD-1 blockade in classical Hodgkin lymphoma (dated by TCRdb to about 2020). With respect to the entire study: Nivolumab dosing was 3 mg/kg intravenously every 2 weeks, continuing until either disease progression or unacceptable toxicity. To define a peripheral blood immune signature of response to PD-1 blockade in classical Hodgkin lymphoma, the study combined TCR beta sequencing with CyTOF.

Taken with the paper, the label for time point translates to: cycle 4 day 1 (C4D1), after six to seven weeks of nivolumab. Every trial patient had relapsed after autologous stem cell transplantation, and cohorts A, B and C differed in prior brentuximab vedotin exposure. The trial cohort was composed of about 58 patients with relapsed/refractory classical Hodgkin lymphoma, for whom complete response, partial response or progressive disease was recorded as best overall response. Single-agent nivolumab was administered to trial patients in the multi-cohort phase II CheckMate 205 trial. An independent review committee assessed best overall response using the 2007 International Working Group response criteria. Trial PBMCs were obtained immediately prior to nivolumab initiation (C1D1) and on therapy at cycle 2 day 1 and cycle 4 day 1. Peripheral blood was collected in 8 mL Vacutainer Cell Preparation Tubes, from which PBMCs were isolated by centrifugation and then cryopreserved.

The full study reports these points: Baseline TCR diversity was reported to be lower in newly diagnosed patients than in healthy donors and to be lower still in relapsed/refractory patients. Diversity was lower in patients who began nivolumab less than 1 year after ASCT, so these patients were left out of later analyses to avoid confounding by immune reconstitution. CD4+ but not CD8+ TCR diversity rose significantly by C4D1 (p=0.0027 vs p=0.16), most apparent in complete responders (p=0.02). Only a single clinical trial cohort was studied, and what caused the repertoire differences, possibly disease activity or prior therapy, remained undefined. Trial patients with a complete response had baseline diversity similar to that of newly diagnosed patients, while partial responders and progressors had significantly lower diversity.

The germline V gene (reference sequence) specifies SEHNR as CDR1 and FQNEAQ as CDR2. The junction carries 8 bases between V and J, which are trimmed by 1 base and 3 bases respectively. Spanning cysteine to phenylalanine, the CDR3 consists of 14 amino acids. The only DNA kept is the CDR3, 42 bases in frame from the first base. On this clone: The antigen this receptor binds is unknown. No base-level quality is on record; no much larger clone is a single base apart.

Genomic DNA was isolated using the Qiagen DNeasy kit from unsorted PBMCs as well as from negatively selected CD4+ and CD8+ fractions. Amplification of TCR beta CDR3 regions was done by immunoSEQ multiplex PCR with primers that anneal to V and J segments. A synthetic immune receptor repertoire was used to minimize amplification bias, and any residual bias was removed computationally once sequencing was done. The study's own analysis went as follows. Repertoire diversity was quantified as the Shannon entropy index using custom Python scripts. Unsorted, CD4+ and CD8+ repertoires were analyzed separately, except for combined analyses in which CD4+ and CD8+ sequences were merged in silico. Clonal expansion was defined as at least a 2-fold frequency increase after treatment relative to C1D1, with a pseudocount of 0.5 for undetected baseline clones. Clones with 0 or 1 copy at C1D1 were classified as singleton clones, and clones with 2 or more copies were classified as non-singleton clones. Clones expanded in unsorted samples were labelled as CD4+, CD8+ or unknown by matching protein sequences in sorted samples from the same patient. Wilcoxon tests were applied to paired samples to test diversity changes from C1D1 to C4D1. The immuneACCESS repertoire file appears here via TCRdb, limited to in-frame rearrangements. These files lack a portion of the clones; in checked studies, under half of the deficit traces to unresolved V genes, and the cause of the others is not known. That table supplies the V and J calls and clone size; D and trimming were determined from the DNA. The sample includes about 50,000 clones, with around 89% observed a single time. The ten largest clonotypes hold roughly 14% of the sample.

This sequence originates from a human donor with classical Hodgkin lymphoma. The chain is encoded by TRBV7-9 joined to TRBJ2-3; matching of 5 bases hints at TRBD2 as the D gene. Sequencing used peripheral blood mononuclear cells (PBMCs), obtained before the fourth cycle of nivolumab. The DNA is TGTGCCAGCAGCTTAGTAGGGAGAACAGATACGCAGTATTTT. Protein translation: CASSLVGRTDTQYF.